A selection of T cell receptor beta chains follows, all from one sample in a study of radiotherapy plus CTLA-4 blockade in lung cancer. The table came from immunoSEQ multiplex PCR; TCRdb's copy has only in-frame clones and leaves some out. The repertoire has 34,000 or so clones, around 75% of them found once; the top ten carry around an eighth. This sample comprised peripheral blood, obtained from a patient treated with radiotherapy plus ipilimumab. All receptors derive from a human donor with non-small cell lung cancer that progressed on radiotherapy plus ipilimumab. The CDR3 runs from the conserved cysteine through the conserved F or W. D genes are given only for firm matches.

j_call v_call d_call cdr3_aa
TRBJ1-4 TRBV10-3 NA CAISESYGQRNEKLFF
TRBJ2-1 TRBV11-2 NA CASSTSDRNNEQFF
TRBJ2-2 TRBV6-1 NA CASSFGTRDGELFF
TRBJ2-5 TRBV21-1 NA CASSKEPKYQETQYF
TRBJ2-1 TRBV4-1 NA CASSQAGDRYNEQFF
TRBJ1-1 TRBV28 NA CASSSPRQVRTEAFF
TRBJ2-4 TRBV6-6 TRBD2 CASSYLADQNIQYF
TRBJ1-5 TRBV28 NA CASSWGSEPQHF
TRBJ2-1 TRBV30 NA CAWSVGFGGNEQFF
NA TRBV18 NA CASSPGTYEQYF
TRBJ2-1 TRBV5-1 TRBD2 CASSHYSGGAGNEQFF
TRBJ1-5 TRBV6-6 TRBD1 CATQGAINQPQHF
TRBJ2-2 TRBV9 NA CASSVGNQLGELFF
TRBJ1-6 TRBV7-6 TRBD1 CASSLAGGTGNSPLHF
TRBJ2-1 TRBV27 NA CASSLTVGPLAEQFF
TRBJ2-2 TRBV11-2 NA CASRPTGGTGELFF
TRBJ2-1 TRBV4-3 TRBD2 CASSRSGGAAYNEQFF
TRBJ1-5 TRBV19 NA CASSRGAGQPQHF
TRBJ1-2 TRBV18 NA CASSPLKGTNYGYTF
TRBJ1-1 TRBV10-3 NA CAISESASPRATEAFF
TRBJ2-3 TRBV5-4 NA CASSFADTQYF
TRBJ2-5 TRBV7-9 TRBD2 CASSPRTSGRAGETQYF
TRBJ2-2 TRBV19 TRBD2 CASSYSGSPSGTGELFF
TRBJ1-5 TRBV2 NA CASSDERNQPQHF
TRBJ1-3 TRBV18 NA CASSLITGDSGNTIYF
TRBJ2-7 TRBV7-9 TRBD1 CASSSFGGGTGTYEQYF
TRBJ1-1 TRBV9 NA CASSRGGVVAEAFF
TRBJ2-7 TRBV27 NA CASSPPGLRYAHEQYF
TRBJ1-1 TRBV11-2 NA CASSLDMGDRTEAFF
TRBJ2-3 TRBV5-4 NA CASSLAGSGGLDTQYF
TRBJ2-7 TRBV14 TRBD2 CASSRGGLVAEQYF
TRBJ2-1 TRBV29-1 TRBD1 CSAGTGVSYNEQFF
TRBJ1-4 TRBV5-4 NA CASSSGGSATNEKLFF
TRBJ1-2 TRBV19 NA CASSAVLFYGYTF
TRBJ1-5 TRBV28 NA CASSQPRGRNQPQHF
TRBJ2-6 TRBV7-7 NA CASSPLAGANVLTF
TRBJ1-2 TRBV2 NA CASSVDSQSYGYTF
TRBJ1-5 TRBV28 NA CASSLLAAYSNQPQHF
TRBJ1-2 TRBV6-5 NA CASSPRTSNYGYTF
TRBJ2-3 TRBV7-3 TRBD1 CASRAQGAPTDTQYF
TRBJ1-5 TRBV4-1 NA CASSQDWDSNQPQHF